The clone carrying this T cell receptor beta chain was counted ten times or more. Antigen specificity is unknown. This sample is drawn from a study of T-cell reconstitution after alpha-beta-depleted transplantation in children. Unmatched junction bases numbered 18, after V lost 8 bases and J lost 6 bases. The germline V gene encodes CDR1 SGHRS and CDR2 YFSETQ. The length of the CDR3 is 17 residues. Study outcomes and limitations: T-cell numbers and diversity one year post-transplant derived largely from freshly generated T cells. Some patients showed high day-60 TCRbeta diversity, which derived from surviving recipient T cells and thymic progenitors. About two months after transplant, alpha-beta T cells reportedly came from several hundred expanded graft clones.

Preparation of the TCRbeta library used unique molecular identifiers. TCRdb itself ran the PCR reads through MiXCR, one entry per CDR3 protein. The table has fewer than 350,000 distinct CDR3 sequences, approximately 10% seen once. The chain recombines TRBV5-1 with TRBJ2-1, with TRBD2 identical over 9 bases. Sequencing used peripheral blood, obtained 180 days after TCRalphabeta/CD19-depleted stem cell transplant. This receptor was identified in a male patient aged 2 to 9 who had a stem cell transplant for chronic granulomatous disease, so the T cells may come from the graft donor. The CDR3 loop is CARGDTGTSSKGNEQFF. CDR3 nucleotides: TGCGCCAGGGGAGATACCGGGACTAGCTCTAAGGGCAATGAGCAGTTCTTC.